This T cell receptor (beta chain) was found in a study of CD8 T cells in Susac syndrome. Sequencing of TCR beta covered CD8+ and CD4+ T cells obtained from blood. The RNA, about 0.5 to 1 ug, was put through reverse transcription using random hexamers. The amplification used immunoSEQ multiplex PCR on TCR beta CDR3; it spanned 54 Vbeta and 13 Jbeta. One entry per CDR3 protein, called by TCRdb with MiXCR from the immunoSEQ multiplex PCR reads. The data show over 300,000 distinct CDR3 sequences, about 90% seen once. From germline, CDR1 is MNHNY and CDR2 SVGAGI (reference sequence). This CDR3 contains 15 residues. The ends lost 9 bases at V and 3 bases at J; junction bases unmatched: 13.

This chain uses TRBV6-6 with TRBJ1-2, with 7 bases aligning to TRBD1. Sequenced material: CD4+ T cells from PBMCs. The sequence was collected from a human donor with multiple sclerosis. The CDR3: CASKRFDRVDYGYTF. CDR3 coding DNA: TGTGCCAGTAAGAGATTCGACAGGGTAGACTATGGCTACACCTTC.